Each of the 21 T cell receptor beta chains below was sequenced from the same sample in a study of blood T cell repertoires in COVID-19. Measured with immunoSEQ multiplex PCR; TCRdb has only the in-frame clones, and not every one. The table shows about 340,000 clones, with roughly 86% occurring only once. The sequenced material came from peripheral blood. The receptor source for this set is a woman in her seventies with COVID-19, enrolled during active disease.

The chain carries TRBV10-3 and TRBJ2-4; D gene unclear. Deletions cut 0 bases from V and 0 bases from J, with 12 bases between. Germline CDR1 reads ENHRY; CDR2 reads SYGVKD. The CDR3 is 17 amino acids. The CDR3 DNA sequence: TGTGCCATCAGTGAGTCGGAACTACTTTTAGCCAAAAACATTCAGTACTTC. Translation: CAISESELLLAKNIQYF.

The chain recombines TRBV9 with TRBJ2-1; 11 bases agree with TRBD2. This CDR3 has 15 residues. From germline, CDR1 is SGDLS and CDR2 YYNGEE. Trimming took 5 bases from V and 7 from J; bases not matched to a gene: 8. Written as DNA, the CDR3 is TGTGCCAGCAGTGATAATAGCGGGGGGGCAAATGAGCAGTTCTTC. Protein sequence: CASSDNSGGANEQFF.

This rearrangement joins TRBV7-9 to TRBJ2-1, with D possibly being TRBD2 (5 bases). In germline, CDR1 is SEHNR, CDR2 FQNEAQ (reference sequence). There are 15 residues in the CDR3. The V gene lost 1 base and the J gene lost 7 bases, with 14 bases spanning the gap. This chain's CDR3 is CASSLVPHPGNEQFF. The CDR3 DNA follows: TGTGCCAGCAGCTTAGTACCCCACCCGGGGAATGAGCAGTTCTTC.

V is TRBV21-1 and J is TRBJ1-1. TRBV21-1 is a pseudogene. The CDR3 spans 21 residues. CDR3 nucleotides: TGTGCCATCACAATCCCCCCCCCTAAGGAGAGGGAAAGGCAGGAGATCACTGAAGCTTTCTTT. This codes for CAITIPPPKERERQEITEAFF.

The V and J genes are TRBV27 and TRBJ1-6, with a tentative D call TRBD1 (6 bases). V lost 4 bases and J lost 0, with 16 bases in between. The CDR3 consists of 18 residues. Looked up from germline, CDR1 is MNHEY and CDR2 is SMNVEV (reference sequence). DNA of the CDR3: TGTGCCAGCAGTTGGAGACAGGTACCAAGCTCCTATAATTCACCCCTCCACTTT. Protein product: CASSWRQVPSSYNSPLHF.

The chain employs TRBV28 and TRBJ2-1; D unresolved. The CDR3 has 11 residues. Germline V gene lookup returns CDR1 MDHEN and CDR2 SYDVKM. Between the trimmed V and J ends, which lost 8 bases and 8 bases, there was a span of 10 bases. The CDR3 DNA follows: TGTGCCAGCCAAGGCGCGGATGAGCAGTTCTTC. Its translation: CASQGADEQFF. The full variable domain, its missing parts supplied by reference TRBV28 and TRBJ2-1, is DVKVTQSSRYLVKRTGEKVFLECVQDMDHENMFWYRQDPGLGLRLIYFSYDVKMKEKGDIPEGYSVSREKKERFSLILESASTNQTSMYLCASQGADEQFFGPGTRLTVL.

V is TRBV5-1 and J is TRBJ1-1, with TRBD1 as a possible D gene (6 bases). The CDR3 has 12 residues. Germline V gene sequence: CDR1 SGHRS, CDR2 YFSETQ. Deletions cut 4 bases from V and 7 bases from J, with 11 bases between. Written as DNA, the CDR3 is TGCGCCAGCAGCCGGGTGGACAGTGAAGCTTTCTTT. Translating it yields CASSRVDSEAFF.

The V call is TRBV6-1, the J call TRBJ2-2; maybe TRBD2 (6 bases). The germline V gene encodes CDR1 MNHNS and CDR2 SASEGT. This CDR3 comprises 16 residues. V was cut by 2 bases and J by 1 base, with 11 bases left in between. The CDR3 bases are TGTGCCAGCAGTGAACAGGGACTTGTGAACACCGGGGAGCTGTTTTTT. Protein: CASSEQGLVNTGELFF.

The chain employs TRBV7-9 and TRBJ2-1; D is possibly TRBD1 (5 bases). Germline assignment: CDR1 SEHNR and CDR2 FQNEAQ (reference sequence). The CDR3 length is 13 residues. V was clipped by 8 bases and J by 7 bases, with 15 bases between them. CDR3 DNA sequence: TGTGCCAGCTCCGGACATATAGGGAATGAGCAGTTCTTC. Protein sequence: CASSGHIGNEQFF.

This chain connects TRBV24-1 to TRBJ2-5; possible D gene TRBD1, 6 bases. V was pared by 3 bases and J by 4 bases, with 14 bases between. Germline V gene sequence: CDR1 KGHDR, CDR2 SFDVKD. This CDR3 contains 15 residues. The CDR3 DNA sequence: TGTGCCACCAGTGATGTACAGGGAAGGGGAGAGACCCAGTACTTC. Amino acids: CATSDVQGRGETQYF.

CDR3 nucleotide sequence: TGTGCCAGCTTGGGAGAGAACACTGAAGCTTTCTTT. Its translation: CASLGENTEAFF. The V gene is TRBV28, the J gene TRBJ1-1; D gene uncertain. The V end was cut by 8 bases, the J end by 1 base, with 8 bases between. This CDR3 has 12 residues. Germline CDR1 is MDHEN and CDR2 is SYDVKM.

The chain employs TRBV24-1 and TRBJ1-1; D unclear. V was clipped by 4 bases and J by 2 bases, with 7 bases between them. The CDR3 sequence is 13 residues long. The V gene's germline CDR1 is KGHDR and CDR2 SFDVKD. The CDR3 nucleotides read TGTGCCACCAGTGACCAGGATAACACTGAAGCTTTCTTT. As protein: CATSDQDNTEAFF.

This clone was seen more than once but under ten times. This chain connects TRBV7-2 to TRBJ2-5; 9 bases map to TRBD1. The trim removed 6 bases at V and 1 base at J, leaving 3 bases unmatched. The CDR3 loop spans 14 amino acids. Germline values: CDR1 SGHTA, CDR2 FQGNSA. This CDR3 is CASSWDRVQETQYF. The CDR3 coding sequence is TGTGCCAGCAGTTGGGACAGGGTCCAAGAGACCCAGTACTTC. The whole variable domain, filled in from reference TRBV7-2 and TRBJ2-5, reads GAGVSQSPSNKVTEKGKDVELRCDPISGHTALYWYRQSLGQGLEFLIYFQGNSAPDKSGLPSDRFSAERTGGSVSTLTIQRTQQEDSAVYLCASSWDRVQETQYFGPGTRLLVL.

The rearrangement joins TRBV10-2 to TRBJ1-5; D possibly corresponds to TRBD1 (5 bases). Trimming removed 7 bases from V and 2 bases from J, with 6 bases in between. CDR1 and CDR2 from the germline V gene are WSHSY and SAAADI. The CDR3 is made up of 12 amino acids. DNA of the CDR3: TGCGCCAGCAAAGGGGGCAATCAGCCCCAGCATTTT. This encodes CASKGGNQPQHF.

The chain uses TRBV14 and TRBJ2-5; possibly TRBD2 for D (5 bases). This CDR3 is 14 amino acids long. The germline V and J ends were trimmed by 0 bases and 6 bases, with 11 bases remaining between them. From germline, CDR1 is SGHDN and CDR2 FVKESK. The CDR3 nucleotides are TGTGCCAGCAGCCAAGAAAATCGGAGGCAGACCCAGTACTTC. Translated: CASSQENRRQTQYF.

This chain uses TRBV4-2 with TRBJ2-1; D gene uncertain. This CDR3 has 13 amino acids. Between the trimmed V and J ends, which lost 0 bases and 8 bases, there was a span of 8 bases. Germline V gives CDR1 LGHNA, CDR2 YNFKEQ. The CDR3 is CASSQDAPHEQFF. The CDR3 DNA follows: TGTGCCAGCAGCCAAGATGCGCCCCATGAGCAGTTCTTC.

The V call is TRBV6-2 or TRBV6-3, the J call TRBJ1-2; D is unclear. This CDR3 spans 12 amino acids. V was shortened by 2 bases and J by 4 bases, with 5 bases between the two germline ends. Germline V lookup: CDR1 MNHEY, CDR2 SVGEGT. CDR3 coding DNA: TGTGCCAGCAGTTACACCAGCTATGGCTACACCTTC. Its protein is CASSYTSYGYTF.

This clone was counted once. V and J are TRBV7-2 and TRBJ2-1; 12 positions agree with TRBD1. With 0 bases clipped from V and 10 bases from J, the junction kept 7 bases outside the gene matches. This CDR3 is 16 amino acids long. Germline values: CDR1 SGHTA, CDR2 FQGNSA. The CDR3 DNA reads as TGTGCCAGCAGCTTAGCGAGGGGACAGGGGGCGCAGGAGCAGTTCTTC. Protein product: CASSLARGQGAQEQFF.

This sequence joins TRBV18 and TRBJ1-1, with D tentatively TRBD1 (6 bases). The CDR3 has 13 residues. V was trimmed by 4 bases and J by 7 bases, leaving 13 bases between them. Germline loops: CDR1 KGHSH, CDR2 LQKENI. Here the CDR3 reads CASSLWTVGEAFF. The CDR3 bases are TGTGCCAGCTCACTTTGGACAGTTGGTGAAGCTTTCTTT.

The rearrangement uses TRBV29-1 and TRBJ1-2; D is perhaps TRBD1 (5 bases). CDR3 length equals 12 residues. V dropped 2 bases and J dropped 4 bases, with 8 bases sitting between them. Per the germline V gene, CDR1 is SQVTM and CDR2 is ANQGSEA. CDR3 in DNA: TGCAGCGTTGAACGACAGATCTATGGCTACACCTTC. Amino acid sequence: CSVERQIYGYTF.

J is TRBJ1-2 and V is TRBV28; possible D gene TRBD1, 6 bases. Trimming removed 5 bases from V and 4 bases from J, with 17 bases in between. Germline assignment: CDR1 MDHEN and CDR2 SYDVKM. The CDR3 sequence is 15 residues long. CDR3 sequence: CASSPILQGFYGYTF. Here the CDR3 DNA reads TGTGCCAGCAGTCCCATACTCCAGGGGTTCTATGGCTACACCTTC.